The clone carrying this T cell receptor beta chain has a handful of counts. Antigen: not known. This specimen belongs to a study of post-analysis software for immune sequencing data. Researchers reported that TCR beta cDNA libraries carried unique molecular identifiers. One entry per CDR3 protein results from TCRdb running MiXCR on the PCR reads. This sample has hundreds of thousands of distinct CDR3 sequences, with about 40% found just once. Study observations and caveats: TRBV5-6, TRBV5-1 and TRBV20-1 were among five TRBV segments more frequent in patients than controls.

CDR1 and CDR2 from the germline V gene are SEHNR and FQNEAQ (reference sequence). V shed 7 bases and J shed 0 bases, with 11 bases lying between them. There are 14 residues in the CDR3. The receptor comes from a girl under 18 with multiple sclerosis. Source material: blood. The chain links TRBV7-9 to TRBJ2-3; weak D call: TRBD2 (5 bases). The CDR3 nucleotides are TGTGCCAGCAACCCACAGCGGAGCACAGATACGCAGTATTTT. This codes for CASNPQRSTDTQYF.